These T cell receptor beta chains were read from a single sample in a study of blood T cells in healthy people across ages. Each CDR3 protein gets one entry after TCRdb re-called the 5' RACE reads with MiXCR. The data hold some 700,000 distinct CDR3 sequences, with more than 40% observed a single time. What was sequenced was blood. The source of these receptors is a woman in her sixties or seventies in good health. The CDR3 runs from the conserved cysteine through the conserved F or W.

v_gene | CDR3aa
TRBV18 | CASSPPMPGMGRAGELFF
TRBV11-2 | CASSLSYGAHQETQYF
TRBV4-3 | CASSQDGGQFHEQYF
TRBV12-3/TRBV12-4 | CASSFRDTSSYEQYF
TRBV9 | CASSVEAGGAYNEQFF
TRBV4-2 | CASSQEEHRTAQYF
TRBV5-1 | CASRYGTRETQYF
TRBV3-1 | CASSHQRGGPTDTQYF
TRBV5-5 | CASSLWLGQDKNTEAFF
TRBV27 | CASSWKGGAHGYTF
TRBV2 | CACSGNTPNQPQHF
TRBV12-3/TRBV12-4 | CASSPHDRGYEQYF
TRBV3-1 | CASSQGTGGVYGYTF
TRBV24-1 | CATSVDANTEAFF
TRBV3-1 | CASSRPLGRANEQYF
TRBV4-2 | CASSQESQAASGRSGETQYF
TRBV11-1 | CASSLQGDYGYTF
TRBV7-4 | CASSTRGEPGARDTQYF
TRBV10-3 | CAISSGTGGETGANVLTF
TRBV5-1 | CASSAEGLYEQYF
TRBV27 | CASSAFGQGGADTQYF